These 27 T cell receptor beta chains share one sample of origin, sequenced in a study of beta chain features in type 1 diabetes. Every bit of the isolated RNA underwent reverse transcription, so sequencing read expressed TCRB transcripts. Using immunoSEQ multiplex PCR, the repertoire was profiled, and TCRdb retains in-frame clones only, with some absent. The sample lists about 220,000 clones, around 9.9% occurring once. Sequencing was performed on central memory CD4+ T cells from blood. These TCRs come from a man in his late teens or twenties in good health.

The rearrangement joins TRBV19 to TRBJ2-3, with 7 bases fitting TRBD2. V was pared by 5 bases and J by 0 bases, with 11 bases of the junction left unmatched. Germline values: CDR1 LNHDA, CDR2 SQIVND (reference sequence). The CDR3 loop spans 17 amino acids. CDR3 in DNA: TGTGCCAGTAGTTCTCAAAGACTAGCCATCAGCACAGATACGCAGTATTTT. Its protein product is CASSSQRLAISTDTQYF.

This clone was recorded a few times. The rearrangement links TRBV29-1 to TRBJ2-1, with D maybe TRBD1 (6 bases). V lost 7 bases and J 0 bases, leaving 19 bases between the germline ends. Looked up from germline, CDR1 is SQVTM and CDR2 is ANQGSEA. This CDR3 is 16 amino acids long. The CDR3 reads CSAVRWDTRSYNEQFF. DNA for the CDR3: TGCAGCGCCGTCCGATGGGACACTCGCTCCTACAATGAGCAGTTCTTC.

The chain joins TRBV27 to TRBJ2-6; D is unresolved. This CDR3 spans 15 amino acids. With 4 bases removed from V and 2 bases from J, the gap between germline ends came to 9 bases. In germline, CDR1 is MNHEY, CDR2 SMNVEV (reference sequence). CDR3 DNA: TGTGCCAGCAGTTCGGATGGCGCTGGGGCCAACGTCCTGACTTTC. It translates to CASSSDGAGANVLTF.

The genes are TRBV7-2 and TRBJ2-3; weak D call: TRBD1 (6 bases). V lost 5 bases and J lost 3, with 12 bases in between. Germline V gene sequence: CDR1 SGHTA, CDR2 FQGNSA. The CDR3 extends over 14 amino acids. The CDR3 DNA reads as TGTGCCAGCAGCACGGACAGTTTTACAGATACGCAGTATTTT. Translated: CASSTDSFTDTQYF.

This clone has ten or more counts. The rearrangement uses TRBV18 and TRBJ1-2; D not resolved. V was pared by 2 bases and J by 2 bases, with 6 bases between. This CDR3 comprises 13 residues. Per germline, CDR1 KGHSH and CDR2 LQKENI. Here the CDR3 DNA reads TGTGCCAGCTCACCAGTTCAGAACTATGGCTACACCTTC. Translated, it gives CASSPVQNYGYTF.

This clone turned up a few times. The V and J genes are TRBV9 and TRBJ1-6, with D maybe TRBD1 (5 bases). Between the trimmed V and J ends, which lost 6 bases and 8 bases, there was a span of 18 bases. This CDR3 is 15 amino acids long. The germline CDR1 and CDR2 sequences are SGDLS and YYNGEE. DNA for the CDR3: TGTGCCAGCACCTGGGATGGGGCCAGCGATTCACCCCTCCACTTT. Translating it yields CASTWDGASDSPLHF. The full variable domain, in which reference TRBV9 and TRBJ1-6 provide the parts outside the CDR3, is DSGVTQTPKHLITATGQRVTLRCSPRSGDLSVYWYQQSLDQGLQFLIQYYNGEERAKGNILERFSAQQFPDLHSELNLSSLELGDSALYFCASTWDGASDSPLHFGNGTRLTVT.

J is TRBJ2-7 and V is TRBV7-9; 9 bases match TRBD2. Germline V lookup: CDR1 SEHNR, CDR2 FQNEAQ (reference sequence). The CDR3 spans 16 residues. J was trimmed by 3 bases and V by 4 bases; bases with no gene match: 10. The CDR3 sequence is CASSSGGVAGDYEQYF. CDR3 DNA: TGTGCCAGCAGCTCCGGCGGGGTAGCGGGAGACTACGAGCAGTACTTC.

This clone occurred a few times. The CDR3 coding sequence is TGTGCCAGCAGCTTAGTTAGGGAAAAACTGTTTTTT. The encoded protein is CASSLVREKLFF. V usage is TRBV7-2 and J usage is TRBJ1-4, with no clear D. Germline V lookup: CDR1 SGHTA, CDR2 FQGNSA. This CDR3 contains 12 residues. V lost 1 base and J 8 bases, leaving 5 bases between the germline ends.

This clone has only a few counts. This chain uses TRBV30 with TRBJ2-1; 8 nucleotides agree with TRBD1. This CDR3 has 14 amino acids. V gave up 4 bases and J gave up 7 bases; unmatched junction bases: 9. Germline assignment: CDR1 GTSNPN and CDR2 SVGIG (reference sequence). In nucleotides, the CDR3 is TGTGCCTGGATCGGAAGACAGGGGAGGAATGAGCAGTTCTTC. Amino acids: CAWIGRQGRNEQFF.

The V and J genes are TRBV7-2 and TRBJ1-1; D possibly corresponds to TRBD1 (5 bases). The CDR3 sequence is 14 residues long. The ends were cut back, 9 bases at V and 2 bases at J, with 16 bases in the middle. Germline V gene lookup returns CDR1 SGHTA and CDR2 FQGNSA. Here the CDR3 reads CASLTGLRNTEAFF. CDR3 bases: TGTGCCAGTCTTACGGGACTGAGAAACACTGAAGCTTTCTTT.

The chain combines TRBV7-7 with TRBJ2-1; tentative D call: TRBD2 (6 bases). The germline V gene encodes CDR1 SSHAT and CDR2 FNYEAQ (reference sequence). The CDR3 sequence is 13 residues long. V was clipped by 5 bases and J by 5 bases, with 10 bases between them. CDR3 residues: CASSPGLHNEQFF. CDR3 DNA: TGTGCCAGCAGCCCGGGACTTCACAATGAGCAGTTCTTC.

This clone was observed a handful of times. The chain recombines TRBV9 with TRBJ2-3; 7 bases fit TRBD2. Germline assignment: CDR1 SGDLS and CDR2 YYNGEE. The CDR3 loop spans 15 amino acids. The trim removed 0 bases at V and 4 bases at J, leaving 5 bases unmatched. CDR3 in amino acids: CASSVEVGRADTQYF. The CDR3 DNA follows: TGTGCCAGCAGCGTAGAGGTAGGGAGGGCAGATACGCAGTATTTT.

The chain carries TRBV29-1 and TRBJ2-5; no definite D call. Germline CDR1 is SQVTM and CDR2 is ANQGSEA. V was clipped by 0 bases and J by 2 bases, with 7 bases between them. There are 13 residues in the CDR3. CDR3 DNA sequence: TGCAGCGTTGAAGATTGGCAGCAAGAGACCCAGTACTTC. Its protein is CSVEDWQQETQYF.

J is TRBJ2-3 and V is TRBV4-2, with D possibly TRBD2 on 6 matching bases. The V gene lost 4 bases and the J gene lost 2 bases, with 13 bases spanning the gap. Germline V gives CDR1 LGHNA, CDR2 YNFKEQ. The CDR3 extends over 15 amino acids. CDR3 coding DNA: TGTGCCAGCAGCCTCCCTGGGGGGAACACAGATACGCAGTATTTT. Amino acid sequence: CASSLPGGNTDTQYF.

This clone was detected a few times. The gene calls are TRBV5-1 and TRBJ2-3, with a tentative D call TRBD2 (6 bases). The CDR3 is 15 residues long. Germline CDR1 SGHRS, CDR2 YFSETQ. The ends were cut back, 4 bases at V and 6 bases at J, with 18 bases in the middle. CDR3 nucleotide sequence: TGCGCCAGCAGCCTGGGGAATAGGGAGGCGGATACGCAGTATTTT. This encodes CASSLGNREADTQYF. The entire variable domain, with the rest obtained from reference TRBV5-1 and TRBJ2-3, is as follows: KAGVTQTPRYLIKTRGQQVTLSCSPISGHRSVSWYQQTPGQGLQFLFEYFSETQRNKGNFPGRFSGRQFSNSRSEMNVSTLELGDSALYLCASSLGNREADTQYFGPGTRLTVL.

In this sample, this clone turned up a few times. The chain has TRBV7-6 and TRBJ2-2, with a possible D match to TRBD2 (6 bases). Trimming pared 3 bases from V and 4 bases from J, leaving 12 bases between. CDR3 length equals 15 residues. Looked up from germline, CDR1 is SGHVS and CDR2 is FNYEAQ. The CDR3 coding sequence is TGTGCCAGCAGCTTCCGGGACTCCTCCACCGGGGAGCTGTTTTTT. It yields the protein CASSFRDSSTGELFF.

This clone has just a few counts. The V call is TRBV9, the J call TRBJ2-7; D possibly corresponds to TRBD2 (7 bases). The germline V gene has CDR1 SGDLS and CDR2 YYNGEE. Trimming shortened V by 4 bases and J by 5 bases, and 22 bases separated the two germline ends. The CDR3 totals 16 residues. The CDR3 is CASSPRLGGAPDEQYF. CDR3 DNA: TGTGCCAGCAGCCCCCGACTAGGGGGGGCCCCCGACGAGCAGTACTTC. Full variable domain (missing parts from reference TRBV9 and TRBJ2-7): DSGVTQTPKHLITATGQRVTLRCSPRSGDLSVYWYQQSLDQGLQFLIQYYNGEERAKGNILERFSAQQFPDLHSELNLSSLELGDSALYFCASSPRLGGAPDEQYFGPGTRLTVT.

V and J are TRBV4-2 and TRBJ2-7, with D maybe TRBD2 (6 bases). V was shortened by 0 bases and J by 3 bases, with 12 bases between the two germline ends. CDR3 length: 15 amino acids. From germline, CDR1 is LGHNA and CDR2 YNFKEQ. CDR3 nucleotides: TGTGCCAGCAGCCAAGATGGGGGGAGTAACTACGAGCAGTACTTC. This translates into CASSQDGGSNYEQYF.

This clone has just a few counts. The V and J genes are TRBV30 and TRBJ2-1; D perhaps matches TRBD2 (5 bases). V was cut by 4 bases and J by 3 bases, with 13 bases left in between. CDR3 length: 14 amino acids. Germline CDR1 GTSNPN, CDR2 SVGIG (reference sequence). CDR3 sequence: CAWMTGTLYNEQFF. In DNA form, the CDR3 reads TGTGCCTGGATGACGGGAACCCTCTACAATGAGCAGTTCTTC.

This clone has only a few counts. The gene calls are TRBV28 and TRBJ2-3; the D is unclear. CDR3 length: 12 amino acids. Germline V lookup: CDR1 MDHEN, CDR2 SYDVKM. V gave up 11 bases and J gave up 6 bases, with 15 bases separating them. CDR3 sequence: CACSPKPDTQYF. DNA of the CDR3: TGTGCCTGCTCCCCGAAACCGGATACGCAGTATTTT.

This clone was detected many times. V and J are TRBV10-3 and TRBJ2-5; the match to TRBD1 covers 12 bases. This CDR3 has 14 residues. The junction had 4 bases not matched to a gene; V was cut back by 6 bases and J by 5 bases. Germline CDR1 and CDR2: ENHRY and SYGVKD. CDR3 region: CAIRGTGGLETQYF. In nucleotides, the CDR3 is TGTGCCATCAGGGGGACAGGGGGCCTTGAGACCCAGTACTTC.

This clone was seen a handful of times. J is TRBJ2-3 and V is TRBV14; D may correspond to TRBD1 or TRBD2 (5 bases each). V shed 0 bases and J shed 6 bases, with 13 bases lying between them. This CDR3 is built from 15 residues. Germline V lookup: CDR1 SGHDN, CDR2 FVKESK. The chain's CDR3 is CASSQDPWGSDTQYF. The CDR3 bases are TGTGCCAGCAGCCAAGACCCTTGGGGGAGTGATACGCAGTATTTT.

This clone showed up just a few times. The chain joins TRBV7-3 to TRBJ2-3; the match to TRBD2 covers 14 bases. The CDR3 extends over 16 amino acids. Germline CDR1 SGHTA, CDR2 FQGTGA. The V and J ends lost 4 bases and 4 bases, in that order; junction bases with no gene match: 4. The CDR3 nucleotides are TGTGCCAGCAGCTCCGGACTAGCGGGAGGATCAGATACGCAGTATTTT. Amino acids: CASSSGLAGGSDTQYF.

CDR3 bases: TGTGCCAGCAGCTTAGGGGGACAGGGGTGGAGAGAGACCCAGTACTTC. The encoded protein is CASSLGGQGWRETQYF. The genes are TRBV7-2 and TRBJ2-5; 10 nucleotides line up with TRBD1. V shed 1 base and J 4 bases; nucleotides not matched to a gene: 6. The CDR3 consists of 16 residues. CDR1 and CDR2 from the germline V gene are SGHTA and FQGNSA.

This clone has a handful of counts. The gene calls are TRBV4-1 and TRBJ1-5, with D possibly TRBD1 on 5 matching bases. The CDR3 loop spans 15 amino acids. Trimming shortened V by 1 base and J by 1 base, and 8 bases separated the two germline ends. Germline V gives CDR1 MGHRA, CDR2 YSYEKL. This CDR3 reads CASSQGWGSNQPQHF. The CDR3 DNA follows: TGCGCCAGCAGCCAAGGATGGGGGAGCAATCAGCCCCAGCATTTT.

This rearrangement joins TRBV10-3 to TRBJ2-3; TRBD2 agrees at 12 bases. The germline V gene encodes CDR1 ENHRY and CDR2 SYGVKD. The trim removed 8 bases at V and 4 bases at J, leaving 4 bases unmatched. CDR3 length: 14 amino acids. The CDR3 spells CAIASGRDADTQYF. As DNA, the CDR3 is TGTGCCATCGCTAGCGGGAGGGACGCAGATACGCAGTATTTT.

The rearrangement links TRBV9 to TRBJ2-5; TRBD2 aligns across 9 bases. V was pared by 0 bases and J by 11 bases, with 8 bases of the junction left unmatched. Germline CDR1 reads SGDLS; CDR2 reads YYNGEE. The CDR3 consists of 14 residues. The CDR3 region has the DNA TGTGCCAGCAGCGTAGCGGCGGGAGGGCCTTCTCAGTACTTC. Translating it yields CASSVAAGGPSQYF.